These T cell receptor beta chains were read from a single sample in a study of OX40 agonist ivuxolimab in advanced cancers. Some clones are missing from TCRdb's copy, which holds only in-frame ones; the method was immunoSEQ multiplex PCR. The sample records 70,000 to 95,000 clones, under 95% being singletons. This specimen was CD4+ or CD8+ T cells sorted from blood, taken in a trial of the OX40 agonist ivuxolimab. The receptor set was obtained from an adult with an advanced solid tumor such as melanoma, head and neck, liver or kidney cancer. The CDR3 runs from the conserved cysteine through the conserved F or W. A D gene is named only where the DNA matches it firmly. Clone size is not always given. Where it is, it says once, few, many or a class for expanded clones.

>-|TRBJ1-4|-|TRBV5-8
CASSPWRGNEKLFF
TGTGCCAGCAGCCCTTGGAGGGGGAATGAAAAACTGTTTTTT
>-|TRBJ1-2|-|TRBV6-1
CASSRGFGYTF
TGTGCCAGCAGTAGGGGGTTTGGCTACACCTTC
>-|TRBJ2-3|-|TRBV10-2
CASSAWGGETYF
TGCGCCAGCAGTGCATGGGGGGGCGAGACGTATTTT
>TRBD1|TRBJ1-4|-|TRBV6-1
CASSEDRAFHEKLFF
TGTGCCAGCAGTGAGGACAGGGCGTTCCATGAAAAACTGTTTTTT
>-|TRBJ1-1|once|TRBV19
CASSVTGNTEAFF
TGTGCCAGTAGTGTGACAGGGAACACTGAAGCTTTCTTT
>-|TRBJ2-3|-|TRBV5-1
CASSLGKDTQYF
TGCGCCAGCAGCTTGGGTAAAGATACGCAGTATTTT
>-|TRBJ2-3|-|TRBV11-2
CASSLDEGDGTDTQYF
TGTGCCAGCAGCTTAGATGAGGGGGATGGCACAGATACGCAGTATTTT
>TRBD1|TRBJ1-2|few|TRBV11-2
CASSPRQGYGYTF
TGTGCCAGCAGCCCGAGACAGGGCTATGGCTACACCTTC
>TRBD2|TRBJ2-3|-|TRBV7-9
CASSLGLAGTDTQYF
TGTGCCAGCAGCTTGGGACTAGCGGGCACAGATACGCAGTATTTT
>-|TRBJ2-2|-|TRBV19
CASSENRGGSGELFF
TGTGCCAGTAGTGAAAACAGGGGAGGCTCCGGGGAGCTGTTTTTT
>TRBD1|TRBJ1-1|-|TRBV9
CASSETGFTEAFF
TGTGCCAGCAGCGAGACAGGGTTCACTGAAGCTTTCTTT
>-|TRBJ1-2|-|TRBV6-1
CASSEATGRYGYTF
TGTGCCAGCAGTGAGGCAACAGGGCGGTATGGCTACACCTTC
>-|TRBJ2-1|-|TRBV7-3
CASSLIPVGEQFF
TGTGCCAGCAGCTTAATTCCGGTGGGTGAGCAGTTCTTC
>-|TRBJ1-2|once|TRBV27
CASSLTGFNYGYTF
TGTGCCAGCAGTCTTACAGGGTTTAACTATGGCTACACCTTC
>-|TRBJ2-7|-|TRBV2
CASSEAQDFFYEQYF
TGTGCCAGCAGTGAAGCGCAAGACTTTTTTTACGAGCAGTACTTC
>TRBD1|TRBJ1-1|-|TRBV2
CASRFPGTGITMNTEAFF
TGTGCCAGCAGGTTCCCCGGGACAGGGATTACAATGAACACTGAAGCTTTCTTT
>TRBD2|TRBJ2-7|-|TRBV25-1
CASGWGRDEQYF
TGTGCCAGCGGGTGGGGGAGGGACGAGCAGTACTTC
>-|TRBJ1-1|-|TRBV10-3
CAISSARGPNTEAFF
TGTGCCATCAGTAGCGCTAGAGGGCCAAACACTGAAGCTTTCTTT
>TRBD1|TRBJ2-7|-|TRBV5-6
CASSPGTGGLKSPYEQYF
TGTGCCAGCAGTCCCGGGACAGGGGGCCTCAAATCTCCTTACGAGCAGTACTTC
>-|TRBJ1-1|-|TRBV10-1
CASSESGANTEAFF
TGCGCCAGCAGTGAGTCCGGGGCGAACACTGAAGCTTTCTTT
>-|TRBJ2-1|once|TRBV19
CASKADLNEQFF
TGTGCCAGTAAAGCCGACCTCAATGAGCAGTTCTTC
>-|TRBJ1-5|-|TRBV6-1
CASSESLGEQPQHF
TGTGCCAGCAGTGAATCCCTGGGGGAGCAGCCCCAGCATTTT
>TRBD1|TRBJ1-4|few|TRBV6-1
CASSEAAGGNEKLFF
TGTGCCAGCAGTGAAGCGGCAGGGGGTAATGAAAAACTGTTTTTT
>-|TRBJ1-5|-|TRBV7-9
CASSLGENQPQHF
TGTGCCAGCAGCTTGGGGGAAAATCAGCCCCAGCATTTT
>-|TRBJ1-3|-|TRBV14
CASSQVVGGSSGNTIYF
TGTGCCAGCAGCCAGGTCGTAGGGGGGAGCTCTGGAAACACCATATATTTT
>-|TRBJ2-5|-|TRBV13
CASSPPSAPGDQETQYF
TGTGCCAGCAGCCCGCCCTCAGCACCGGGGGACCAAGAGACCCAGTACTTC
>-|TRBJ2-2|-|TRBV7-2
CASSLFGGGELFF
TGTGCCAGCAGCTTATTCGGTGGCGGGGAGCTGTTTTTT
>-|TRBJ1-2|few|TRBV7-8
CASSLAGNYGYTF
TGTGCCAGCAGCTTAGCAGGGAACTATGGCTACACCTTC
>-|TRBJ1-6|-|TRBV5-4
CASSLGTVTGSPLHF
TGTGCCAGCAGCTTGGGGACAGTCACCGGTTCACCCCTCCACTTT
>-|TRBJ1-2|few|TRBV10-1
CASSESPGHGYTF
TGCGCCAGCAGTGAGAGTCCAGGTCATGGCTACACCTTC
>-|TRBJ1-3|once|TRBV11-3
CASSLASGNTIYF
TGTGCCAGCAGCTTGGCATCTGGAAACACCATATATTTT
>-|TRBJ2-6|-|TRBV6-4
CASSRQGPNSGANVLTF
TGTGCCAGCAGTAGACAAGGCCCGAACTCTGGGGCCAACGTCCTGACTTTC
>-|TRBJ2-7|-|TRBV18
CASSASTGPREQYF
TGTGCCAGCTCAGCATCGACAGGTCCAAGGGAGCAGTACTTC
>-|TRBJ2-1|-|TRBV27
CASSAPTLYNEQFF
TGTGCCAGCAGTGCCCCGACCCTTTACAATGAGCAGTTCTTC
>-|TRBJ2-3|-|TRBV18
CASSPSPQVTQYF
TGTGCCAGCTCACCATCGCCCCAGGTCACGCAGTATTTT
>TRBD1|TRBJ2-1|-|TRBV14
CASSRTGLNEQFF
TGTGCCAGCAGCCGGACAGGGCTTAATGAGCAGTTCTTC
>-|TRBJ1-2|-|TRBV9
CASSVSSSYGYTF
TGTGCCAGCAGCGTCTCCTCTAGCTATGGCTACACCTTC
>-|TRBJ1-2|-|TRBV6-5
CASSFLDINGYTF
TGTGCCAGCAGTTTCCTCGACATTAATGGCTACACCTTC
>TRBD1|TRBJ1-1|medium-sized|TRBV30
CAWTGSGTGANTEAFF
TGTGCCTGGACCGGGTCGGGGACAGGGGCCAACACTGAAGCTTTCTTT
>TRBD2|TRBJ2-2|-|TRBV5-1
CASSPRGTSGNTGELFF
TGCGCCAGCAGTCCCCGAGGGACTAGCGGGAACACCGGGGAGCTGTTTTTT
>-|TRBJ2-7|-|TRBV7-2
CASSLTRSNEQYF
TGTGCCAGCAGCCTCACCCGCAGCAACGAGCAGTACTTC
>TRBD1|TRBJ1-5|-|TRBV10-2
CASNPGQHNQPQHF
TGCGCCAGCAACCCGGGACAGCACAATCAGCCCCAGCATTTT
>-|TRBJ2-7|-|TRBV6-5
CATEIGWPADEQYF
TGTGCCACCGAAATCGGATGGCCGGCTGACGAGCAGTACTTC
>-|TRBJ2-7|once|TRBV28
CASSSGSSYEQYF
TGTGCCAGCAGCTCGGGGAGTTCCTACGAGCAGTACTTC
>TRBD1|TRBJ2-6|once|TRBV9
CASSDNRGREESGANVLTF
TGTGCCAGCAGCGACAACAGGGGGCGGGAAGAATCTGGGGCCAACGTCCTGACTTTC